These 2 T cell receptor beta chains were all obtained from the same sample, sequenced in a study of response to subunit inactivated influenza vaccine. TCRdb re-analysed the RT-PCR reads in MiXCR, keeping a single row per CDR3 protein. The sample includes 450,000 to 500,000 distinct CDR3 sequences, about a tenth of them seen just once. This material consisted of PBMCs from blood, taken more than 35 days after vaccination. The receptors were gathered from a middle-aged man who received an inactivated influenza vaccine.

The rearrangement links TRBV18 to TRBJ2-2; no reliable D call. Germline V gene sequence: CDR1 KGHSH, CDR2 LQKENI. This CDR3 has 16 amino acids. V lost 1 base and J lost 2, with 11 bases in between. The DNA for the CDR3 is TGTGCCAGCTCACCACTGCGAGGACCCAACACCGGGGAGCTGTTTTTT. Its translation is CASSPLRGPNTGELFF.

This clonotype was observed a few times. V usage is TRBV12-3 or TRBV12-4 and J usage is TRBJ2-7, with 7 positions matching TRBD1. The CDR3 spans 14 residues. V trimming: 3 bases; J trimming: 6 bases; junction bases outside the gene matches: 8. CDR3 DNA sequence: TGTGCCAGCAGTTTGTACAGGGGCCCCTCCGAGCAGTACTTC. Translation gives CASSLYRGPSEQYF.